Below are 30 T cell receptor beta chains sequenced from a single sample in a study of T-cell memory formation after mild COVID-19. TCRdb itself ran the 5' RACE reads through MiXCR, one entry per CDR3 protein. The sample lists about 13,000 distinct CDR3 sequences, 15% to 20% occurring once. Sequenced: PBMCs or a T cell subset sorted from them (not recorded which). The receptors here all came from a man between 18 and 35 years old who had mild COVID-19 (a few samples of this study predate the infection). Cell type and time point are not known.

The V gene is TRBV24-1, the J gene TRBJ2-3; tentative D call: TRBD2 (5 bases). Germline loops: CDR1 KGHDR, CDR2 SFDVKD. Trimming took off 10 bases at V and 6 bases at J, with 13 bases between the two ends. The CDR3 consists of 12 residues. The CDR3 DNA is TGTGCCACGTCCCTGAGCGGCGATACGCAGTATTTT. Residues: CATSLSGDTQYF.

This clonotype has ten or more counts. The rearrangement uses TRBV7-9 and TRBJ1-6, with D maybe TRBD1 (6 bases). Germline V gives CDR1 SEHNR, CDR2 FQNEAQ (reference sequence). The CDR3 runs to 16 residues. V dropped 5 bases and J dropped 5 bases, with 16 bases sitting between them. The CDR3: CASSTQRQADNSPLHF. CDR3 DNA: TGTGCCAGCAGCACCCAAAGACAGGCCGATAATTCACCCCTCCACTTT. The full variable domain, with the rest looked up from reference TRBV7-9 and TRBJ1-6, is DTGVSQNPRHKITKRGQNVTFRCDPISEHNRLYWYRQTLGQGPEFLTYFQNEAQLEKSRLLSDRFSAERPKGSFSTLEIQRTEQGDSAMYLCASSTQRQADNSPLHFGNGTRLTVT.

This clonotype was seen repeatedly, ten times or more. The chain combines TRBV5-5 with TRBJ1-2; maybe TRBD1 (5 bases). This CDR3 is built from 15 residues. Germline loops: CDR1 SGHKS, CDR2 YYEKEE (reference sequence). V was pared by 2 bases and J by 8 bases, with 19 bases between. The CDR3 reads CASSLDWDPGGGYTF. DNA of the CDR3: TGTGCCAGCAGCTTAGATTGGGACCCTGGCGGGGGCTACACCTTC.

This clonotype occurred many times. This chain connects TRBV18 to TRBJ1-1, with D hard to call. CDR3 size: 14 residues. The V end was cut by 3 bases, the J end by 1 base, with 9 bases between. Germline assignment: CDR1 KGHSH and CDR2 LQKENI. CDR3 in DNA: TGTGCCAGCTCACCTGCGCACGGGAACACTGAAGCTTTCTTT. Residues: CASSPAHGNTEAFF.

The J gene is TRBJ1-2, the V gene TRBV7-9, with D possibly matching TRBD1 (6 bases). The V gene's germline CDR1 is SEHNR and CDR2 FQNEAQ (reference sequence). The V and J ends lost 3 bases and 2 bases respectively, with 13 bases between them. The CDR3 loop spans 15 amino acids. The CDR3 region has the DNA TGTGCCAGCAGCTTTACAGGGTTTGTCAACTATGGCTACACCTTC. Encoded protein: CASSFTGFVNYGYTF.

At least ten counts were recorded for this clonotype. This chain joins TRBV4-1 and TRBJ1-1; 9 bases are a match to TRBD1. The V gene's germline CDR1 is MGHRA and CDR2 YSYEKL. The CDR3 has 14 amino acids. J was trimmed by 4 bases and V by 4 bases; bases with no gene match: 4. In nucleotides, the CDR3 is TGCGCCAGCAGCCCGGGACAGGGAGTCACTGAAGCTTTCTTT. Encoded protein: CASSPGQGVTEAFF.

This clonotype was recorded at least ten times. This sequence joins TRBV5-6 and TRBJ1-1, with 11 bases fitting TRBD1. V lost 2 bases and J lost 2; bases outside the gene matches: 5. The germline V gene encodes CDR1 SGHDT and CDR2 YYEEEE. The CDR3 has 16 amino acids. The CDR3 DNA reads as TGTGCCAGCAGCTTCTCTTGGACAGGGGGCAACACTGAAGCTTTCTTT. It is translated as CASSFSWTGGNTEAFF. The complete variable domain, with remaining parts taken from reference TRBV5-6 and TRBJ1-1, reads DAGVTQSPTHLIKTRGQQVTLRCSPKSGHDTVSWYQQALGQGPQFIFQYYEEEERQRGNFPDRFSGHQFPNYSSELNVNALLLGDSALYLCASSFSWTGGNTEAFFGQGTRLTVV.

This clonotype was seen at least ten times. The rearrangement uses TRBV7-2 and TRBJ2-5; D possibly corresponds to TRBD2 (5 bases). CDR3 length: 14 residues. V lost 2 bases and J 5 bases, leaving 12 bases between the germline ends. CDR1 is SGHTA and CDR2 is FQGNSA in the germline V gene. The DNA for the CDR3 is TGTGCCAGCAGCTTACCCGGGGTGGTGGAGACCCAGTACTTC. It encodes CASSLPGVVETQYF.

This chain uses TRBV18 with TRBJ1-2; D is perhaps TRBD1 (6 bases). V was clipped by 3 bases and J by 0 bases, with 17 bases between them. The CDR3 consists of 17 residues. Looked up from germline, CDR1 is KGHSH and CDR2 is LQKENI. In DNA form, the CDR3 reads TGTGCCAGCTCACCGACGAACAGGGTTACCCCTAACTATGGCTACACCTTC. Translation gives CASSPTNRVTPNYGYTF. Complete variable domain (other parts from reference TRBV18 and TRBJ1-2): NAGVMQNPRHLVRRRGQEARLRCSPMKGHSHVYWYRQLPEEGLKFMVYLQKENIIDESGMPKERFSAEFPKEGPSILRIQQVVRGDSAAYFCASSPTNRVTPNYGYTFGSGTRLTVV.

Here the CDR3 reads CASISALTYEQYF. The CDR3 DNA reads as TGTGCCAGCATCTCGGCACTCACCTACGAGCAGTACTTC. This chain uses TRBV6-1 with TRBJ2-7, with D unclear. CDR3 length equals 13 residues. Germline V lookup: CDR1 MNHNS, CDR2 SASEGT. V was shortened by 7 bases and J by 2 bases, with 12 bases between the two germline ends.

The gene calls are TRBV6-2 or TRBV6-3 and TRBJ2-1; TRBD2 might be the D (5 bases). From germline, CDR1 is MNHEY and CDR2 SVGEGT. The CDR3 has 15 residues. With 7 bases removed from V and 0 bases from J, the gap between germline ends came to 13 bases. CDR3 in amino acids: CASTLAPSSYNEQFF. The CDR3, as DNA: TGTGCCAGCACATTAGCGCCGAGCTCCTACAATGAGCAGTTCTTC.

The table lists this clonotype with many counts. V gene TRBV20-1 combines with J gene TRBJ2-7; a possible D gene is TRBD2 (6 bases). CDR1 is DFQATT and CDR2 is SNEGSKA in the germline V gene (reference sequence). The CDR3 is 14 residues long. Trimming pared 2 bases from V and 0 bases from J, leaving 11 bases between. As DNA, the CDR3 is TGCAGTGCTAGACCAGGGACTGTCTCCTACGAGCAGTACTTC. Its translation is CSARPGTVSYEQYF.

There are many counts of this clonotype. DNA for the CDR3: TGTGCCAGCACCACGACGAGACAGGGAGGGAACAATGAGCAGTTCTTC. Translated, it gives CASTTTRQGGNNEQFF. The chain employs TRBV7-9 and TRBJ2-1; D might be TRBD1 or TRBD2, each matching 7 bases. V lost 7 bases to trimming and J lost 5 bases, with 21 bases between them. Per the germline V gene, CDR1 is SEHNR and CDR2 is FQNEAQ (reference sequence). The CDR3 covers 16 residues.

This clonotype has ten or more counts. The rearrangement joins TRBV6-1 to TRBJ2-3; 9 bases are shared with TRBD1. V lost 5 bases, J lost 6 bases, and 12 bases stayed unmatched. CDR1 is MNHNS and CDR2 is SASEGT in the germline V gene. There are 16 residues in the CDR3. CDR3 coding DNA: TGTGCCAGCAGTAAACAAATCGGGACAGGGTTCGATACGCAGTATTTT. It encodes CASSKQIGTGFDTQYF.

This clonotype was observed a few times. The gene calls are TRBV4-2 and TRBJ1-6; D gene uncertain. Germline CDR1 reads LGHNA; CDR2 reads YNFKEQ. V was pared by 4 bases and J by 5 bases, with 12 bases between. This CDR3 region has 15 residues. The chain's CDR3 is CASSPEAIDNSPLHF. DNA for the CDR3: TGTGCCAGCAGCCCCGAGGCTATCGATAATTCACCCCTCCACTTT.

There are many counts of this clonotype. V usage is TRBV2 and J usage is TRBJ2-5, with 7 bases lining up with TRBD2. The J segment lost 2 bases and the V segment lost 7 bases, leaving 7 bases of the junction unmatched. The germline V gene encodes CDR1 SNHLY and CDR2 FYNNEI. The CDR3 has 14 residues. The CDR3 DNA sequence: TGTGCCAGCATCCTGGGGGGGAGGCAAGAGACCCAGTACTTC. It codes for CASILGGRQETQYF.

This clonotype was seen many times. The chain links TRBV27 to TRBJ1-5; D call uncertain. Looked up from germline, CDR1 is MNHEY and CDR2 is SMNVEV (reference sequence). The CDR3 totals 13 residues. Trimming stripped 2 bases from V and 5 bases from J, with 7 bases between. CDR3 loop: CASSLARHQPQHF. The CDR3 region has the DNA TGTGCCAGCAGTTTAGCCAGGCATCAGCCCCAGCATTTT.

The chain combines TRBV30 with TRBJ1-1; 11 bases are a match to TRBD1. Trimming took 7 bases from V and 3 from J; bases not matched to a gene: 4. The germline CDR1 and CDR2 sequences are GTSNPN and SVGIG (reference sequence). The CDR3 runs 13 residues. CDR3 sequence (DNA): TGTGCCTTAGGACAGGGGGCGTACACTGAAGCTTTCTTT. It codes for CALGQGAYTEAFF.

This clonotype was seen a handful of times. This chain connects TRBV9 to TRBJ2-5; the D is unclear. Trimming shortened V by 0 bases and J by 2 bases, and 14 bases separated the two germline ends. This CDR3 contains 16 residues. Germline lookup yields CDR1 SGDLS and CDR2 YYNGEE. CDR3 DNA sequence: TGTGCCAGCAGCGTAGTCGACAAGCCCCCGCAAGAGACCCAGTACTTC. Protein product: CASSVVDKPPQETQYF.

There are many counts of this clonotype. The genes are TRBV7-9 and TRBJ2-4, with D perhaps given as TRBD1 or TRBD2 (5 bases each). Germline-derived CDR1 and CDR2 are SEHNR and FQNEAQ (reference sequence). Trimming removed 6 bases at V and 0 bases at J, with 24 bases between. This CDR3 contains 19 residues. CDR3 protein: CASSPFFDQRGLAKNIQYF. For the CDR3, the DNA is TGTGCCAGCAGTCCCTTCTTCGACCAGAGGGGATTAGCCAAAAACATTCAGTACTTC. Filled out from reference TRBV7-9 and TRBJ2-4, the complete variable domain reads DTGVSQNPRHKITKRGQNVTFRCDPISEHNRLYWYRQTLGQGPEFLTYFQNEAQLEKSRLLSDRFSAERPKGSFSTLEIQRTEQGDSAMYLCASSPFFDQRGLAKNIQYFGAGTRLSVL.

The chain joins TRBV10-2 to TRBJ2-3, with 8 nucleotides matching TRBD2. This CDR3 is built from 15 residues. Looked up from germline, CDR1 is WSHSY and CDR2 is SAAADI. Trimming at V came to 2 bases and at J to 3 bases, leaving 4 bases not matched to a gene. CDR3 nucleotides: TGCGCCAGCAGTGAGGCCCGGGGGGGGACAGATACGCAGTATTTT. Amino acid sequence: CASSEARGGTDTQYF.

This clonotype was detected many times. This sequence joins TRBV7-3 and TRBJ1-2; D is unresolved. Trimming left V 2 bases short and J 2 bases short, with 6 bases between. The CDR3 runs 13 residues. Germline assignment: CDR1 SGHTA and CDR2 FQGTGA. The CDR3 sequence: CASSLGENYGYTF. In DNA form, the CDR3 reads TGTGCCAGCAGCTTAGGGGAAAACTATGGCTACACCTTC.

CDR3 in DNA: TGTGCCACCAGCAGAGATTGGGGAGCGGGAGAGCAGTTCTTC. This sequence encodes CATSRDWGAGEQFF. This rearrangement joins TRBV15 to TRBJ2-1; TRBD2 aligns across 7 bases. The J segment lost 10 bases and the V segment lost 0 bases, leaving 6 bases of the junction unmatched. The CDR3 loop spans 14 amino acids. The V gene's germline CDR1 is LNHNV and CDR2 YYDKDF (reference sequence). Using reference TRBV15 and TRBJ2-1 for the parts outside the CDR3, the full variable domain is DAMVIQNPRYQVTQFGKPVTLSCSQTLNHNVMYWYQQKSSQAPKLLFHYYDKDFNNEADTPDNFQSRRPNTSFCFLDIRSPGLGDTAMYLCATSRDWGAGEQFFGPGTRLTVL.

In its sample, this clonotype was seen many times. J is TRBJ2-4 and V is TRBV7-2; D not resolved. Germline V CDR1 and CDR2: SGHTA, FQGNSA. There are 18 residues in the CDR3. Trimming took 2 bases from V and 0 from J, leaving 17 bases between them. The CDR3 DNA reads TGTGCCAGCAGCTTACCCATCCCCCTTCCTCTAGCCAAAAACATTCAGTACTTC. It is translated as CASSLPIPLPLAKNIQYF.

Ten or more counts support this clonotype. The gene calls are TRBV20-1 and TRBJ2-3; the D gene could be TRBD1 or TRBD2 (5 bases each). Germline-derived CDR1 and CDR2 are DFQATT and SNEGSKA (reference sequence). V lost 0 bases and J lost 1, with 17 bases in between. The CDR3 is 17 residues long. DNA of the CDR3: TGCAGTGCTAGAGATCGGACTGGGGCCTTTGGCACAGATACGCAGTATTTT. As protein: CSARDRTGAFGTDTQYF.

This clonotype was counted between two and nine times. The V and J genes are TRBV11-2 and TRBJ1-4; 7 bases agree with TRBD1. The V gene's germline CDR1 is SGHAT and CDR2 FQNNGV. The V gene end was trimmed by 4 bases and the J gene end by 5 bases; junction bases not matched to a gene: 13. This CDR3 comprises 17 residues. The CDR3 nucleotides read TGTGCCAGCAGCTCACCCTACGACAGGGAACCGAATGAAAAACTGTTTTTT. Translated: CASSSPYDREPNEKLFF. The full variable domain, its missing parts supplied by reference TRBV11-2 and TRBJ1-4, is EAGVAQSPRYKIIEKRQSVAFWCNPISGHATLYWYQQILGQGPKLLIQFQNNGVVDDSQLPKDRFSAERLKGVDSTLKIQPAKLEDSAVYLCASSSPYDREPNEKLFFGSGTQLSVL.

This clonotype appeared a few times. The rearrangement uses TRBV12-3 or TRBV12-4 and TRBJ1-5; no clear D gene. This CDR3 is 13 amino acids long. The germline V and J ends were trimmed by 5 bases and 4 bases, with 9 bases remaining between them. The DNA for the CDR3 is TGTGCCAGCAGTGTCCAATTAAATCAGCCCCAGCATTTT. Protein: CASSVQLNQPQHF.

This chain connects TRBV6-6 to TRBJ1-1, with D tentatively TRBD1 (6 bases). V was clipped by 0 bases and J by 5 bases, with 7 bases between them. Germline V gives CDR1 MNHNY, CDR2 SVGAGI (reference sequence). The CDR3 contains 13 residues. CDR3 amino acids: CASSYSGGTEAFF. DNA of the CDR3: TGTGCCAGCAGTTACTCAGGGGGGACTGAAGCTTTCTTT.

This clonotype showed up just a few times. The chain links TRBV7-7 to TRBJ2-3, with a weak D call TRBD1 (6 bases). CDR1 SSHAT and CDR2 FNYEAQ come from the germline V gene (reference sequence). V was cut by 5 bases and J by 2 bases, with 11 bases left in between. The CDR3 has 14 residues. The CDR3 region is CASSQDSITDTQYF. CDR3 coding DNA: TGTGCCAGCAGCCAGGACAGTATCACAGATACGCAGTATTTT.

This clonotype was counted many times. The genes are TRBV28 and TRBJ2-1; D ambiguous. CDR1 is MDHEN and CDR2 is SYDVKM in the germline V gene. The CDR3 extends over 15 amino acids. Trimming removed 3 bases at V and 0 bases at J, with 9 bases between. CDR3 residues: CASSLLWRSYNEQFF. The CDR3 DNA sequence: TGTGCCAGCAGTTTGTTATGGCGCTCCTACAATGAGCAGTTCTTC.